A selection of T cell receptor beta chains follows, all from one sample in a study of blood T cell repertoires in COVID-19. Assay: immunoSEQ multiplex PCR; the TCRdb copy retains only in-frame clones and omits some. The sample yields 95,000 to 150,000 clones, over 80% seen once. Sequencing used PBMCs or T cells enriched from blood (not recorded which). Receptors originate from a woman under 40 who had recovered from COVID-19. Each CDR3 is given with its conserved first and last residue. The D gene is left open where the match is weak. Expanded clones are given a class, and other clones once, few, many or no size at all.

V gene	J gene	CDR3 length	D gene	clone size	CDR3 DNA	CDR3 protein
TRBV5-1	TRBJ2-7	16	TRBD1	NA	TGCGCCAGCAGCTTGGGGACAGGGAAGGTGGGTTACGAGCAGTACTTC	CASSLGTGKVGYEQYF
TRBV11-3	TRBJ2-2	14	NA	once	TGTGCCAGCAGCTTGCCGAATAGCCCCGGGGAGCTGTTTTTT	CASSLPNSPGELFF
TRBV7-6	TRBJ2-5	13	NA	NA	TGTGCCAGCAGCGCCGGAGGTTCAGAGACCCAGTACTTC	CASSAGGSETQYF
TRBV6-2/TRBV6-3	TRBJ2-5	14	NA	NA	TGTGCCAGCAGTTACGGCAGCGGCGCGGAGACCCAGTACTTC	CASSYGSGAETQYF
TRBV28	TRBJ1-5	12	NA	NA	TGTGCCAGCAGACAGAACAATCAGCCCCAGCATTTT	CASRQNNQPQHF
TRBV2	TRBJ1-6	14	TRBD1	NA	TGTGCCAGCAGTCGGCAGGGGGCGAATTCACCCCTCCACTTT	CASSRQGANSPLHF
TRBV24-1	TRBJ2-7	17	NA	NA	TGTGCCACCAGTGATAGACAGGTCGTGGATACTCCCTACGAGCAGTACTTC	CATSDRQVVDTPYEQYF
TRBV29-1	TRBJ2-3	12	NA	NA	TGCAGCGTTGCCAGTTTCACAGATACGCAGTATTTT	CSVASFTDTQYF
TRBV19	TRBJ2-3	17	NA	NA	TGTGCCAGTAGTGTGTACGGCGGAGAGACCAGCACAGATACGCAGTATTTT	CASSVYGGETSTDTQYF
TRBV6-5	TRBJ1-1	14	NA	many	TGTGCCAGCAGTTACCGGGAGCTGAACACTGAAGCTTTCTTT	CASSYRELNTEAFF
TRBV7-3	TRBJ1-2	13	NA	NA	TGTGCCAGCAGCCCGGCGGGGGGGCGAGGCTACACCTTC	CASSPAGGRGYTF
TRBV5-6	TRBJ2-6	18	NA	NA	TGTGCCAGCGGGGCCGTCGGGCCTCAGGGCTCTGGGGCCAACGTCCTGACTTTC	CASGAVGPQGSGANVLTF
TRBV7-9	TRBJ2-5	14	NA	NA	TGTGCCAGCAGCTTTGACAAGTACCAAGAGACCCAGTACTTC	CASSFDKYQETQYF
TRBV28	TRBJ2-2	14	NA	NA	TGTGCCAGCAGTGAGGCAGGACGGGGCGGGGAGCTGTTTTTT	CASSEAGRGGELFF
TRBV4-2	TRBJ2-5	16	TRBD2	NA	TGTGCCAGCAGCCAATACGGGAGGGCCTTACAAAAGACCCAGTACTTC	CASSQYGRALQKTQYF
TRBV5-8	TRBJ1-5	15	NA	NA	TGTGCCAGCAGCTTGTGGGCCGGGGGCAATCAGCCCCAGCATTTT	CASSLWAGGNQPQHF
TRBV7-2	TRBJ2-2	15	TRBD2	NA	TGTGCCAGCAGCCCCCGCCTAGCGGGCTCCGGGGAGCTGTTTTTT	CASSPRLAGSGELFF
TRBV24-1	TRBJ1-4	13	NA	NA	TGTGCCACCAGTGATAGCTCGGTCAAAAAACTGTTTTTT	CATSDSSVKKLFF
TRBV10-1	TRBJ2-1	18	TRBD2	NA	TGCGCCAATACCCGGACTAGCTACGAGCGAGGGTCCTACAATGAGCAGTTCTTC	CANTRTSYERGSYNEQFF
TRBV6-5	TRBJ2-7	15	TRBD1	NA	TGTGCCAGCAGTTACATTGTCGGGACAGCGGTCGAGCAGTACTTC	CASSYIVGTAVEQYF
TRBV4-3	TRBJ2-7	15	TRBD2	once	TGCGCCAGCAGCCATACTAGCGGGAGGGGCTACGAGCAGTACTTC	CASSHTSGRGYEQYF
TRBV23-1	TRBJ2-7	16	NA	NA	TGCGCCAGCAGTCAAGAGGATCGGTTGGTGGCCTACGAGCAGTACTTC	CASSQEDRLVAYEQYF
TRBV27	TRBJ1-1	14	NA	NA	TGTGCCAGCAGTACAGGGACAAAAAGGGGTGAAGCTTTCTTT	CASSTGTKRGEAFF
TRBV7-3	TRBJ2-7	14	NA	NA	TGTGCCAGCAGCTTAACGGGGGGGCTAGATGAGCAGTACTTC	CASSLTGGLDEQYF
TRBV7-8	TRBJ1-3	16	NA	NA	TGTGCCAGCAGCTTCCTTGCGGGGGCCATTGGAAACACCATATATTTT	CASSFLAGAIGNTIYF